This is a list of T cell receptor beta chains from one sample in a study of persistence of HIV-infected CD4 T cells. Sequencing was performed with immunoSEQ multiplex PCR; in TCRdb, only in-frame clones are kept and a portion is missing. The table shows around 35,000 clones, with 87% occurring only once. No antigen is known for these receptors. The sample was CD4+ T cells sorted from PBMCs after 18-hour stimulation, taken from a patient who received antiretroviral therapy. Source of these receptors: an adult man with HIV who was CMV-seropositive. Both conserved end residues are part of each CDR3. The order of the fields is V gene, D gene, J gene, CDR3 protein. A D gene is named only where the DNA matches it firmly.

>TRBV2|.|TRBJ2-7
CASIAGVEQYF
>TRBV6-5|.|TRBJ1-5
CASSYSTGPGQPQHF
>TRBV7-6|.|TRBJ1-3
CASSTRGSSGNTIYF
>TRBV4-2|.|TRBJ1-2
CASSQGLWTDDGYTF
>TRBV5-5|TRBD2|TRBJ2-1
CASRQGLARNEQFF
>TRBV7-8|.|TRBJ1-5
CASSLTSTQPQHF
>TRBV6-1|.|TRBJ1-2
CASSRTAGYTF
>TRBV19|TRBD2|TRBJ2-5
CASSFRTSGPGETQYF
>TRBV27|.|TRBJ1-2
CASRIDEDYGYTF
>TRBV11-1|.|TRBJ1-5
CASSLGLNQPQHF
>TRBV19|TRBD2|TRBJ2-1
CASSIPRTSGYNEQFF
>TRBV20-1|.|TRBJ2-5
CSASPDSGAQETQYF
>TRBV12-3/TRBV12-4|.|TRBJ1-1
CASSTHLNTEAFF
>TRBV6-2/TRBV6-3|TRBD1|TRBJ1-5
CASSRTGSDQPQHF
>TRBV5-6|.|TRBJ1-3
CASSLYTSGNTIYF
>TRBV4-2|.|TRBJ2-2
CASSQDRLRAPGELFF
>TRBV27|.|TRBJ1-1
CASSAGQNTEAFF
>TRBV7-6|.|TRBJ1-4
CASSLAGVEEKLFF
>TRBV19|TRBD2|TRBJ2-7
CASMKTGTSGGAYEQYF
>TRBV18|.|TRBJ1-2
CASSPPAGATGGYTF
>TRBV6-5|TRBD2|TRBJ2-7
CASSYSRAGGQNEQYF
>TRBV27|.|TRBJ1-1
CASSALQTRNTEAFF
>TRBV5-5|.|TRBJ1-4
CASSLLVGQVGEKLFF
>TRBV5-1|.|TRBJ1-3
CASSLSQGGNTIYF
>TRBV14|.|TRBJ2-7
CASSQDGQPYEQYF
>TRBV18|TRBD2|TRBJ2-7
CASAAGLSYEQYF
>TRBV5-1|.|TRBJ1-1
CASSLGGGNTEAFF
>TRBV6-5|.|TRBJ2-7
CASSYRDTVGYEQYF
>TRBV7-9|TRBD2|TRBJ2-3
CASSLGGGADTQYF
>TRBV5-5|.|TRBJ1-6
CASSGGTGSSYNSPLHF
>TRBV3-1/TRBV3-2|TRBD2|TRBJ2-2
CASSQDREGGGSAGELFF
>TRBV4-1|TRBD1|TRBJ1-4
CASSRTGGSTNEKLFF
>TRBV7-2|TRBD2|TRBJ2-7
CASSLELAGSYEQYF
>TRBV29-1|TRBD1|TRBJ1-1
CSVARGPVTEAFF
>TRBV2|.|TRBJ1-5
CASTEDSDQPQHF
>TRBV4-1|.|TRBJ2-1
CASSQSGSRLDQFF
>TRBV5-1|.|TRBJ1-5
CASSLNSGPNQPQHF
>TRBV7-8|.|TRBJ1-6
CASSFAQGSASSYNSPLHF
>TRBV24-1|.|TRBJ1-2
CATSDRRGTGYTF
>TRBV5-6|.|TRBJ1-4
CASSVQGLTNEKLFF